Listed below are T cell receptor beta chains from one sample, sequenced in a study of blood T cell repertoires in COVID-19. The assay was immunoSEQ multiplex PCR, and TCRdb's table has in-frame clones only and misses some. The data hold 150,000 to 200,000 clones, with about nine tenths observed a single time. Material: peripheral blood. The origin of the receptors is a man aged 65 to 85 with acute or convalescent COVID-19. The CDR3 runs from the conserved cysteine through the conserved F or W. D genes are given only for firm matches. Size is omitted from some rows. Given values are once, few, many or a class for expanded clones.

TRBV7-2	-	-	TRBJ2-7	14	TGTGCCAGCAGCCCTGAGTATCTCCGGGACTCCCAGTACTTC	CASSPEYLRDSQYF
TRBV29-1	-	-	TRBJ2-7	14	TGCAGCGTTCAACCCGGGGGAATCCCCTACGAGCAGTACTTC	CSVQPGGIPYEQYF
TRBV27	-	-	TRBJ2-7	14	TGTGCCAGCAGTTGGCGGGGCATTTCCTACGAGCAGTACTTC	CASSWRGISYEQYF
TRBV21-1	-	-	TRBJ1-6	14	TGTGCCAGCAGCAAAGAACCAGGGCATTCACCCCTCCACTTT	CASSKEPGHSPLHF
TRBV15	-	-	TRBJ2-3	14	TGTGCCACCAGCAGAGACTCCGGGGGAGATACGCAGTATTTT	CATSRDSGGDTQYF
TRBV7-6	-	-	TRBJ2-7	11	TGTGCCAGCAGCTTGGCGGGGGAGCAGTACTTC	CASSLAGEQYF
TRBV28	-	TRBD2	TRBJ2-5	16	TGTGCCAGCGGACTACTGGGGGGGTTTCTCCAAGAGACCCAGTACTTC	CASGLLGGFLQETQYF
TRBV27	-	-	TRBJ1-2	12	TGTGCCAGCAGTTTACAGGGTGATGGCTACACCTTC	CASSLQGDGYTF
TRBV18	-	-	TRBJ2-5	13	TGTGCCAGCTCACCACTTTCTCTGGAGACCCAGTACTTC	CASSPLSLETQYF
TRBV4-3	-	-	TRBJ2-2	16	TGCGCCAGCAGCCAAGATGAAAGCGCGAACACCGGGGAGCTGTTTTTT	CASSQDESANTGELFF
TRBV19	-	TRBD1	TRBJ1-6	15	TGTGCCAGTAGTCCCCCGGGACAGGGGGATTCACCCCTCCACTTT	CASSPPGQGDSPLHF
TRBV29-1	once	TRBD1	TRBJ1-2	13	TGCAGCGTTGACAGGGGGACCAACTATGGCTACACCTTC	CSVDRGTNYGYTF
TRBV5-1	-	TRBD1	TRBJ2-7	15	TGCGCCAGCAGCTTGGACTGGACAGGGGGCCCCCGGCAGTACTTC	CASSLDWTGGPRQYF
TRBV12-5	-	-	TRBJ1-1	13	TGTGCTAGTGGTTTGGAAGAGGGAACTGAAGCTTTCTTT	CASGLEEGTEAFF
TRBV5-4	-	-	TRBJ2-5	14	TGTGCCAGCAGCTTTGAGAACAGCCAAGAGACCCAGTACTTC	CASSFENSQETQYF
TRBV9	once	-	TRBJ2-1	16	TGTGCCAGCAGCGTAGCTACGGGCAGGGGAACGGATGAGCAGTTCTTC	CASSVATGRGTDEQFF
TRBV19	few	-	TRBJ2-3	13	TGTGCCAGTAGTTACTCCAGGGGAGATACGCAGTATTTT	CASSYSRGDTQYF
TRBV6-5	-	TRBD1	TRBJ1-6	12	TGTGCCAGCAGTCCCGACAGGGTGGCCCTCCACTTT	CASSPDRVALHF
TRBV4-2	once	TRBD2	TRBJ2-1	14	TGTGCCAGCAGCCCCGAGCGGGAGTACAATGAGCAGTTCTTC	CASSPEREYNEQFF
TRBV28	-	-	TRBJ2-1	16	TGTGCCAGCAGGGGGGGAGGCAGCACCAACTACAATGAGCAGTTCTTC	CASRGGGSTNYNEQFF
TRBV25-1	-	TRBD1	TRBJ1-4	14	TGTGCCAGCAGTGATCCAGGGGGTCCTGAAAAACTGTTTTTT	CASSDPGGPEKLFF
TRBV19	-	TRBD1	TRBJ1-1	11	TGTGCCAGTACCGCCGGGACAGCGGCTTTCTTT	CASTAGTAAFF
TRBV10-3	-	-	TRBJ2-5	12	TGTGCCACACAGGGTTATGGGGAGACCCAGTACTTC	CATQGYGETQYF
TRBV7-8	-	-	TRBJ1-2	15	TGTGCCAGCAGCCGTGAGCTCCTCAATAACTATGGCTACACCTTC	CASSRELLNNYGYTF
TRBV6-6	-	-	TRBJ2-3	14	TGTGCCAGCAGTTCCCCAGACAAGGGGGATACGCAGTATTTT	CASSSPDKGDTQYF
TRBV2	-	-	TRBJ1-2	16	TGTGCCAGCAGCCTACCGACGGGTTCCCCTAACTATGGCTACACCTTC	CASSLPTGSPNYGYTF
TRBV29-1	-	-	TRBJ1-3	11	TGCAGCGTTGCAGTTGGAAACACCATATATTTT	CSVAVGNTIYF
TRBV7-2	-	-	TRBJ2-7	14	TGTGCCAGCAGCTTAGGGGGAGATTTCTACGAGCAGTACTTC	CASSLGGDFYEQYF
TRBV29-1	-	-	TRBJ2-7	12	TGCAGCGTTCGGCGAGGAGGGGAGGAGCAGTACTTC	CSVRRGGEEQYF
TRBV9	-	TRBD2	TRBJ2-1	14	TGTGCCAGCAGCGTGGCTAGCGGGAGGAATGAGCAGTTCTTC	CASSVASGRNEQFF
TRBV19	-	-	TRBJ2-4	14	TGTGCCAGTAGTATACTCGCCAGGGAAAACATTCAGTACTTC	CASSILARENIQYF
TRBV6-6	-	TRBD1	TRBJ1-2	13	TGTGCCAGCAGCCGGACAGGGAACTATGGCTACACCTTC	CASSRTGNYGYTF
TRBV5-1	-	-	TRBJ2-3	15	TGCGCCAGCAGCTTGAGGGGATTTTACACAGATACGCAGTATTTT	CASSLRGFYTDTQYF
TRBV5-4	-	TRBD1	TRBJ2-7	13	TGTGCCAGCAGCTTGACAGGGGCCTACGAGCAGTACTTC	CASSLTGAYEQYF
TRBV9	-	TRBD1	TRBJ1-1	14	TGTGCCAGCAGCGCGACAGGGGATGACACTGAAGCTTTCTTT	CASSATGDDTEAFF
TRBV6-5	-	TRBD1	TRBJ2-7	14	TGTGCCAGCAGAGGGACAGGGGGCATTGCCGAGCAGTACTTC	CASRGTGGIAEQYF
TRBV5-1	-	TRBD1	TRBJ1-2	13	TGCGCCAGCAGCTTGGATTCAGGGGGAGGCTACACCTTC	CASSLDSGGGYTF
TRBV5-1	-	-	TRBJ2-5	13	TGCGCCAGCAGCTTGGGGAGCGGGGAGACCCAGTACTTC	CASSLGSGETQYF
TRBV6-5	-	-	TRBJ1-2	13	TGTGCCAGCAGTTACTCAGGAGGGTTAGGCTACACCTTC	CASSYSGGLGYTF
TRBV28	-	TRBD1	TRBJ1-2	14	TGTGCCAGCCTGGGACAGGGGGCCTCTTATGGCTACACCTTC	CASLGQGASYGYTF
TRBV11-2	-	-	TRBJ1-4	14	TGTGCCAGCAGCTTAAATACTGGGGGCGAAAAACTGTTTTTT	CASSLNTGGEKLFF
TRBV30	-	-	TRBJ2-5	13	TGTGCCTGGAGTACTAGGGTTCGGGAGACCCAGTACTTC	CAWSTRVRETQYF
TRBV6-5	-	-	TRBJ1-2	13	TGTGCCAGCAGCGAGCAGCGGAACTATGGCTACACCTTC	CASSEQRNYGYTF
TRBV7-9	-	TRBD2	TRBJ2-7	16	TGTGCCAGCAGCCCCACCCCGCCTAGCGGCCCCCCCGAGCAGTACTTC	CASSPTPPSGPPEQYF
TRBV28	few	-	TRBJ1-5	16	TGTGCCAGCAGTCCCCTCGACAGGTTTAGCAATCAGCCCCAGCATTTT	CASSPLDRFSNQPQHF
TRBV9	-	-	TRBJ1-2	15	TGTGCCAGCAGCGTAGAGGGAGGCACTAACTATGGCTACACCTTC	CASSVEGGTNYGYTF
TRBV13	-	-	TRBJ1-2	12	TGTGCCAGCAGCGTAACAGCGGGAGGCTACACCTTC	CASSVTAGGYTF
TRBV3-1/TRBV3-2	-	-	TRBJ1-1	13	TGTGCCAGCAGCCGCAGGGGGAACACTGAAGCTTTCTTT	CASSRRGNTEAFF
TRBV19	-	TRBD1	TRBJ1-2	14	TGTGCCAGTACCCCGGACAGGGGGTCCTATGGCTACACCTTC	CASTPDRGSYGYTF
TRBV6-5	-	-	TRBJ1-1	13	TGTGCCAGCAGTTACCGAGGGGGCACTGAAGCTTTCTTT	CASSYRGGTEAFF
TRBV24-1	-	TRBD1	TRBJ2-3	15	TGTGCCACCAGTGACCGGGACAGGGGGACAGATACGCAGTATTTT	CATSDRDRGTDTQYF
TRBV19	once	TRBD2	TRBJ2-3	17	TGTGCCAGTAGTTCCACGGGACCCGGGGGGAGCACAGATACGCAGTATTTT	CASSSTGPGGSTDTQYF
TRBV7-2	-	TRBD1	TRBJ1-2	13	TGTGCCAGCAGCCTTGACAGGGTGGGTGGCTACACCTTC	CASSLDRVGGYTF
TRBV11-1	-	TRBD1	TRBJ1-4	16	TGTGCCAGCAGCAGATCCCCGGGACAGGGGACTGAAAAACTGTTTTTT	CASSRSPGQGTEKLFF